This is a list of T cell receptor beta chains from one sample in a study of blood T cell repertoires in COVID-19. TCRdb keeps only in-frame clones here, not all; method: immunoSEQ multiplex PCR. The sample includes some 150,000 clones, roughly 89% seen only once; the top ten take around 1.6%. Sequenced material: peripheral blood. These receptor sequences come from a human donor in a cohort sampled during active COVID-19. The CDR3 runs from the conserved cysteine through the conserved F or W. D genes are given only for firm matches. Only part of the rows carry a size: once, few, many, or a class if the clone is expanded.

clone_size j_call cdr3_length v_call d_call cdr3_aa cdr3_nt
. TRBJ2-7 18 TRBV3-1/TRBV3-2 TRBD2 CASSRGFASGGAVYEQYF TGTGCCAGCAGCCGGGGTTTTGCTAGCGGGGGGGCCGTCTACGAGCAGTACTTC
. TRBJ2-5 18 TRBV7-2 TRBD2 CASSLTLAGGTIQETQYF TGTGCCAGCAGCTTAACTTTAGCGGGGGGGACGATCCAAGAGACCCAGTACTTC
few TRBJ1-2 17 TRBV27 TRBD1 CASSSHPSTGGNYGYTF TGTGCCAGCAGTTCCCACCCATCGACAGGGGGCAACTATGGCTACACCTTC
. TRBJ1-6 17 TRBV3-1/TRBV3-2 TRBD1 CASSRWTGGTENSPLHF TGTGCCAGCAGCCGATGGACAGGGGGTACGGAAAATTCACCCCTCCACTTT
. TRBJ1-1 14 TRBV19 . CASRDRTANTEAFF TGTGCCAGCCGCGACAGGACAGCCAACACTGAAGCTTTCTTT
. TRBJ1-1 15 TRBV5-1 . CASSGHFTSNTEAFF TGCGCCAGCAGCGGCCATTTCACGTCGAACACTGAAGCTTTCTTT
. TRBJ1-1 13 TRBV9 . CASSVSGNTEAFF TGTGCCAGCAGCGTATCAGGGAACACTGAAGCTTTCTTT
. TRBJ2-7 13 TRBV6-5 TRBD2 CASSFREGYEQYF TGTGCCAGCAGTTTCAGGGAGGGGTACGAGCAGTACTTC
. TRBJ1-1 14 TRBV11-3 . CASRRQVMNTEAFF TGTGCCAGCAGGAGACAGGTAATGAACACTGAAGCTTTCTTT
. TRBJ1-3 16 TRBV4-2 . CASSPRARGLGNTIYF TGTGCCAGCAGCCCGAGGGCCCGGGGACTGGGAAACACCATATATTTT
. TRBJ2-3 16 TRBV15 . CATSRRSGKYTDTQYF TGTGCCACCAGCAGAAGGTCCGGGAAGTACACAGATACGCAGTATTTT
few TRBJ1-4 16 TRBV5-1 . CASSGAGTATNEKLFF TGCGCCAGCAGCGGCGCAGGGACTGCAACTAATGAAAAACTGTTTTTT
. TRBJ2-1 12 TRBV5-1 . CASSLQYNEQFF TGCGCCAGCAGCTTACAGTACAATGAGCAGTTCTTC
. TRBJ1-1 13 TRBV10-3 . CAISENTGQAAFF TGTGCCATCAGTGAGAATACAGGGCAGGCAGCTTTCTTT
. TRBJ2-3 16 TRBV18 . CASSPIAITSTDTQYF TGTGCCAGCTCACCAATTGCCATTACTAGCACAGATACGCAGTATTTT
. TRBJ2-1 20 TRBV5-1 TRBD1 CASSLGRPGTGFSSYNEQFF TGCGCCAGCAGCTTGGGGCGTCCCGGGACAGGGTTCAGCTCCTACAATGAGCAGTTCTTC
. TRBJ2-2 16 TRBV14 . CASSQPRTDHTGELFF TGTGCCAGCAGCCAACCTCGGACAGACCACACCGGGGAGCTGTTTTTT
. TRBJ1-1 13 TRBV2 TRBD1 CASNPGQGAEAFF TGTGCCAGCAACCCGGGACAGGGGGCTGAAGCTTTCTTT
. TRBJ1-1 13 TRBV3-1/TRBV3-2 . CASSQGWSTEAFF TGTGCCAGCAGCCAAGGGTGGAGCACTGAAGCTTTCTTT